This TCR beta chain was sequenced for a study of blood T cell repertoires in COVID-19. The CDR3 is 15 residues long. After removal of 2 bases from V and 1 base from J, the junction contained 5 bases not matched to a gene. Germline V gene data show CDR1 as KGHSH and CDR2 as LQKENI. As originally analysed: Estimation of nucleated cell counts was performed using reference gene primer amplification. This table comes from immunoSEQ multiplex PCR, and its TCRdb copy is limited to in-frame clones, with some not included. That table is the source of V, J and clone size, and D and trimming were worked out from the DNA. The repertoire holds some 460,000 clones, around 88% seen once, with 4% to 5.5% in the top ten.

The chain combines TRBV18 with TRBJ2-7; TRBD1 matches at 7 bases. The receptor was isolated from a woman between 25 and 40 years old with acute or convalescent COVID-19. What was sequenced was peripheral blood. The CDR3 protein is CASSPTTGRSYEQYF. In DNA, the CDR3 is TGTGCCAGCTCACCAACGACAGGGAGATCCTACGAGCAGTACTTC. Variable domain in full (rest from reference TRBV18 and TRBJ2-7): NAGVMQNPRHLVRRRGQEARLRCSPMKGHSHVYWYRQLPEEGLKFMVYLQKENIIDESGMPKERFSAEFPKEGPSILRIQQVVRGDSAAYFCASSPTTGRSYEQYFGPGTRLTVT.